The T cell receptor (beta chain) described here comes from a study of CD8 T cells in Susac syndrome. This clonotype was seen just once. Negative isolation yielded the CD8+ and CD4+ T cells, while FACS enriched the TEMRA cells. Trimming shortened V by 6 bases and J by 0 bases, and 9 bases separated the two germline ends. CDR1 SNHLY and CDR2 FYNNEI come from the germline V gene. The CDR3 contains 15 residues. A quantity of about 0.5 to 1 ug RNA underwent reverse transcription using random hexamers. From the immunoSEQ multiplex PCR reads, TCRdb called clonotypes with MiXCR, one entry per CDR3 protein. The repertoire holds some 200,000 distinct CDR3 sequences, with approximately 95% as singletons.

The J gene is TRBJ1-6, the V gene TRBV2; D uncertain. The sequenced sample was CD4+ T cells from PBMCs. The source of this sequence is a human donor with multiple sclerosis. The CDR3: CASSAASSYNSPLHF. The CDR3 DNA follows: TGTGCCAGCAGCGCTGCGAGCTCCTATAATTCACCCCTCCACTTT.